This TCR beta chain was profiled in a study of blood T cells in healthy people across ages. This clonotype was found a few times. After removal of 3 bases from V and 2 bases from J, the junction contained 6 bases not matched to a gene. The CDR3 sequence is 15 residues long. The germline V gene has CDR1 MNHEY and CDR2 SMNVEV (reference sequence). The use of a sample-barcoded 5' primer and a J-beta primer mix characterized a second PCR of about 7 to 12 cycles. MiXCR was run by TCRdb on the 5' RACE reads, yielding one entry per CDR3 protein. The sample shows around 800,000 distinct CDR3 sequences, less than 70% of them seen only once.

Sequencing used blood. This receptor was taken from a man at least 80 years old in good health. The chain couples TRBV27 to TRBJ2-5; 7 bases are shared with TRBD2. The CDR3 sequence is CASSLVARGQETQYF. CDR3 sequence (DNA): TGTGCCAGCAGTTTGGTAGCGCGGGGGCAAGAGACCCAGTACTTC.